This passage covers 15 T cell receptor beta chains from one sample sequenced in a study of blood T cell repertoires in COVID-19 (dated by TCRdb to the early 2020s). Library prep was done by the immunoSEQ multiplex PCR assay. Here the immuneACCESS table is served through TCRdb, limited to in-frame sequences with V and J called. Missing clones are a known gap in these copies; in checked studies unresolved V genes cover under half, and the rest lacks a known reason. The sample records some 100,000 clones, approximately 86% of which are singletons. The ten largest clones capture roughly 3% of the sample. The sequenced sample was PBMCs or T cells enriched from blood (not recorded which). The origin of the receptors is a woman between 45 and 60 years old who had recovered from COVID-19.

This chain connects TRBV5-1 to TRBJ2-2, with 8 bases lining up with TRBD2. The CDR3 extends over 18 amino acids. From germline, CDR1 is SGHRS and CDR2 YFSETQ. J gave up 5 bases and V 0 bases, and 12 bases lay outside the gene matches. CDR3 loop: CASSLGPGGALRTGELFF. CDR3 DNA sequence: TGCGCCAGCAGCTTGGGCCCGGGAGGGGCGTTAAGGACCGGGGAGCTGTTTTTT.

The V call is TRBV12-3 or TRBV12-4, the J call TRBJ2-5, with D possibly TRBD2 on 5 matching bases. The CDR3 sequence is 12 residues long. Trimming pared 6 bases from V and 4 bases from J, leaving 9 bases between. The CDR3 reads CASSLGVETQYF. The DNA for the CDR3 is TGTGCCAGCAGCCTCGGGGTAGAGACCCAGTACTTC.

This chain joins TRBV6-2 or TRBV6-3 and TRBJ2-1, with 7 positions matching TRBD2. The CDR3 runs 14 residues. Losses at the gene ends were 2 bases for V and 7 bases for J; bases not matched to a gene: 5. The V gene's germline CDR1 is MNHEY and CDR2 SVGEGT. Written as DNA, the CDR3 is TGTGCCAGCAGTTACCCGGGAGGAGTTAATGAGCAGTTCTTC. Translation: CASSYPGGVNEQFF.

The CDR3 coding sequence is TGTGCCAGCAGTTTTAGTGGCAGGGGGCGTTTTGGCTACACCTTC. This translates into CASSFSGRGRFGYTF. The chain combines TRBV28 with TRBJ1-2; 8 positions match TRBD1. CDR1 is MDHEN and CDR2 is SYDVKM in the germline V gene. After removal of 3 bases from V and 7 bases from J, the junction contained 10 bases not matched to a gene. The CDR3 extends over 15 amino acids.

The CDR3 DNA reads as TGTGCTAGTCGTTCCGGGACTAGCGGGAACTACAATGAGCAGTTCTTC. Its protein is CASRSGTSGNYNEQFF. This chain links TRBV12-5 with TRBJ2-1, with 13 bases that match TRBD2. Germline values: CDR1 LGHNT, CDR2 FRNRAP. The length of the CDR3 is 16 residues. Trimming took 8 bases from V and 3 from J; bases not matched to a gene: 7. The full variable domain, rest sourced from reference TRBV12-5 and TRBJ2-1, is DARVTQTPRHKVTEMGQEVTMRCQPILGHNTVFWYRQTMMQGLELLAYFRNRAPLDDSGMPKDRFSAEMPDATLATLKIQPSEPRDSAVYFCASRSGTSGNYNEQFFGPGTRLTVL.

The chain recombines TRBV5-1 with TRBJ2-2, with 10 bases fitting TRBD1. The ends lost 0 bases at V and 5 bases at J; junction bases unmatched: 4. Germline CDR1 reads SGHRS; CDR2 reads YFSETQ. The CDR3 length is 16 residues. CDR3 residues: CASSLAGTGETGELFF. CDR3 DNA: TGCGCCAGCAGCTTGGCCGGGACAGGGGAAACCGGGGAGCTGTTTTTT.

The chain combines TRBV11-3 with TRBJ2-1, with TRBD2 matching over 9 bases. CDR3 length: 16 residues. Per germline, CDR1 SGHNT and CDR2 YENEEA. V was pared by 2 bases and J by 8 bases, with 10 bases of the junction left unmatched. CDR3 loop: CASSLSYSGGKDEQFF. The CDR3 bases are TGTGCCAGCAGCTTATCATATAGCGGGGGAAAGGATGAGCAGTTCTTC.

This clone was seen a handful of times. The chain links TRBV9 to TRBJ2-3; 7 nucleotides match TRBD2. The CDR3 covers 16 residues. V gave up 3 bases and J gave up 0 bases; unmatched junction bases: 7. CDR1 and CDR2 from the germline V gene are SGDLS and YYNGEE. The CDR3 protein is CASSAAGVFSTDTQYF. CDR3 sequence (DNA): TGTGCCAGCAGCGCGGCGGGGGTCTTTAGCACAGATACGCAGTATTTT.

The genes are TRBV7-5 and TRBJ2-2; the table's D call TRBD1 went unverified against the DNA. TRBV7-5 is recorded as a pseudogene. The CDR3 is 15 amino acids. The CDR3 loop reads CVRSSGTGELGELFF. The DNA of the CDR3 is TGTGTCAGAAGCTCCGGGACAGGGGAATTGGGAGAGCTGTTTTTT.

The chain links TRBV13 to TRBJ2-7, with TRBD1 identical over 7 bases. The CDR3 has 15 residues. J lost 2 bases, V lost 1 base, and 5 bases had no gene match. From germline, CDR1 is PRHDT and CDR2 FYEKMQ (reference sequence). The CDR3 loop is CASSLVGTEAYEQYF. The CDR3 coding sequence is TGTGCCAGCAGCTTAGTGGGGACAGAAGCCTACGAGCAGTACTTC.

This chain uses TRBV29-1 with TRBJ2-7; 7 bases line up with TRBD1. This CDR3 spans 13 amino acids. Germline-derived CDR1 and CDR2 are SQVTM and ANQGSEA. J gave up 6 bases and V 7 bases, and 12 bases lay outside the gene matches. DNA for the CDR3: TGCAGCGCTGCCGGGACAGAGTTTTCCGAGCAGTACTTC. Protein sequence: CSAAGTEFSEQYF.

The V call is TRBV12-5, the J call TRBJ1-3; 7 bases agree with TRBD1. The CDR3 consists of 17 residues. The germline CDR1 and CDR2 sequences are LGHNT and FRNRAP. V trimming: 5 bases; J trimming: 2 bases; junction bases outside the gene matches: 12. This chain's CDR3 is CASGTINRGWAGNTIYF. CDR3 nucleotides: TGTGCTAGTGGTACCATCAACAGGGGTTGGGCTGGAAACACCATATATTTT.

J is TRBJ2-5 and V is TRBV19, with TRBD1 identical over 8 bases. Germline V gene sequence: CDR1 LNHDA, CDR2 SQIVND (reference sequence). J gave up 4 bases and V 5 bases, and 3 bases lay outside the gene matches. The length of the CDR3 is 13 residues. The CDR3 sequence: CASSPDRVETQYF. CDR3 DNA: TGTGCCAGTAGTCCGGACAGGGTAGAGACCCAGTACTTC.

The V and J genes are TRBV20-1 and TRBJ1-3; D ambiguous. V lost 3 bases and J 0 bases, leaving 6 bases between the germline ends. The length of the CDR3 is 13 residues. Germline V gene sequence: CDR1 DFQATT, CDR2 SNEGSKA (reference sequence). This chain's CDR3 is CSASRSSGNTIYF. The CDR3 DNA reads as TGCAGTGCTAGTCGTTCCTCTGGAAACACCATATATTTT.

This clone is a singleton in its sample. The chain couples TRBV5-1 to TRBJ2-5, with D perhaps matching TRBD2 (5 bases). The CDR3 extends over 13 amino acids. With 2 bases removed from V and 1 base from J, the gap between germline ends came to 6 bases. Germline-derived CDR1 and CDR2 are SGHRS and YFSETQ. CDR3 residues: CASSFTSQETQYF. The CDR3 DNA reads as TGCGCCAGCAGCTTCACTAGCCAAGAGACCCAGTACTTC.